Below, one TCR beta chain is given with its context. The sample originates from a study of blood T cell repertoires in COVID-19. Overall study: Collection of acute and convalescent COVID-19 samples took place in the United States, Italy and Spain. T cells, B-cell-depleted T cells, or PBMCs supplied cDNA or gDNA.

Original processing notes: Amplifying reference gene primers gave estimates of nucleated cell counts. This table comes from immunoSEQ multiplex PCR, and its TCRdb copy is limited to in-frame clones, with some not included. The V and J calls and clone size come from that table; D and trimming were worked out from the DNA. The table shows more than 150,000 clones, with 80% to 90% occurring only once. The V gene's germline CDR1 is MNHEY and CDR2 SVGEGT. The V end was cut by 0 bases, the J end by 3 bases, with 6 bases between. The CDR3 has 13 residues. The specimen sequenced was peripheral blood. The chain recombines TRBV6-2 or TRBV6-3 with TRBJ2-7; D is ambiguous. The origin of this receptor is a man aged 35-49 years with active or convalescent COVID-19. CDR3 bases: TGTGCCAGCAGTTACTCGACACTCTACGAGCAGTACTTC. As protein: CASSYSTLYEQYF.